This note documents a single TCR beta chain sequence. Its antigen specificity is not known. Nothing much larger sits one base from this clone, and base qualities are not available. The record originates from a study of blood T cell repertoires in COVID-19 (dated by TCRdb to 2018 to 2020). About the investigation overall: The collaborator samples originated in the United States, Italy and Spain and spanned the acute and convalescent phases of COVID-19. The prospective study material was composed of cDNA or gDNA derived from T cells, B-cell-depleted T cells, or PBMCs. Subjects who had been exposed to COVID-19, were actively infected with it, or had recovered from it provided the deeply sampled blood TCRbeta repertoires that made up the dataset. The repertoires were released in a freely available public database meant as a resource for research on the immune response to SARS-CoV-2. Samples came from the ongoing ImmuneRACE study (first 160 participants) plus 1,254 subjects from 6 global collaborators. The sample metadata nearly always contained a de-identified subject ID, COVID-19 status, age in years and sex. Where HLA class I and class II types were available, the types were taken from metadata supplied by the sample provider, not from assay-based typing. What the study reported, not specific to this receptor: The quantity of clinical and demographic metadata differed by source and by participant and was supplied without curation.

The CDR3 runs 16 residues from the cysteine to the phenylalanine. The sequence is cut down to CDR3 DNA, 48 bases in frame from base 1. The junction carries 15 bases between V and J, which are trimmed by 2 bases and 1 base respectively. CDR1 is given as SGHTS and CDR2 as YDEGEE, both from the germline V gene. TCRbeta CDR3 regions were amplified from genomic DNA by means of the immunoSEQ Assay, a bias-controlled multiplex PCR. As for the original processing: Nucleated cell counts per sample were estimated from amplification of reference gene primers within the assay. To quantify the absolute abundance of each unique TCRbeta CDR3 rearrangement, sequence reads were collapsed and filtered. For each sample, productive Simpson clonality was calculated by taking the square root of Simpson's diversity index across productive rearrangements. Held by TCRdb, this immuneACCESS table contains in-frame sequences only and omits some clones. Under half of the omission traces to an unresolved V gene where checked; the cause of the rest is unknown. V and J calls and clone size are as listed in that table; D and trimming were resolved from the DNA. This sample comprises approximately 86,000 clones, 80% of them detected only once. The top ten constitute about 9.4% of the sample.

Whole blood was collected in K2EDTA tubes by collaborating institutions according to the institutions' own protocols. For TCRbeta analysis, collaborators shipped samples in one of three forms: frozen whole blood, isolated PBMCs, or DNA extracted from either of those sample types. The chain is encoded by TRBV5-8 joined to TRBJ1-1, with a weak D call of TRBD1 (6 bases match). Sequenced sample: peripheral blood. The clonotype originates from an older woman with acute or convalescent COVID-19. The CDR3 region reads CASSFEGTSGNTEAFF. The nucleotide sequence reads TGTGCCAGCAGCTTTGAGGGGACATCGGGGAACACTGAAGCTTTCTTT.